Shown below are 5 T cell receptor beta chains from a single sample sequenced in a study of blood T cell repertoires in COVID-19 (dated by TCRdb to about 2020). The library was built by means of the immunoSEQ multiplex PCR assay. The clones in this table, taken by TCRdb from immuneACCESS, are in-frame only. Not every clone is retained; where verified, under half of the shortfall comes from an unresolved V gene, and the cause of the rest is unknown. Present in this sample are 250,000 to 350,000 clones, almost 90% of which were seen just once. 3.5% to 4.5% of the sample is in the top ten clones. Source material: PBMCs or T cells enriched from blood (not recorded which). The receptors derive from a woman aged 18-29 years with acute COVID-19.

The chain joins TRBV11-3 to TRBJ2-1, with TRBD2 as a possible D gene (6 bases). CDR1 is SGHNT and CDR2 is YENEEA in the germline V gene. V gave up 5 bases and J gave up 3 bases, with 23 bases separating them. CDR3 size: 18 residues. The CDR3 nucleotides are TGTGCCAGCAGCCCCCCAGCACTAGTGGGAGGATACTACAATGAGCAGTTCTTC. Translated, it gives CASSPPALVGGYYNEQFF.

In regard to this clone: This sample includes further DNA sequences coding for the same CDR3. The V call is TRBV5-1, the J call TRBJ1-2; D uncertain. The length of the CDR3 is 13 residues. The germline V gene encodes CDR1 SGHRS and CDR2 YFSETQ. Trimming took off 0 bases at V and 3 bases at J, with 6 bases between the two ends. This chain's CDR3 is CASSLDSYYGYTF. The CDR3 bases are TGCGCCAGCAGCTTGGACAGTTACTATGGCTACACCTTC.

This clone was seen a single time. The CDR3 loop reads CASNDHRENQETQYF. The CDR3 bases are TGCGCCAGCAACGACCACCGGGAGAACCAAGAGACCCAGTACTTC. The chain couples TRBV5-1 to TRBJ2-5; D is possibly TRBD2 (6 bases). The V end was cut by 6 bases, the J end by 0 bases, with 15 bases between. Germline V lookup: CDR1 SGHRS, CDR2 YFSETQ. This CDR3 spans 15 amino acids.

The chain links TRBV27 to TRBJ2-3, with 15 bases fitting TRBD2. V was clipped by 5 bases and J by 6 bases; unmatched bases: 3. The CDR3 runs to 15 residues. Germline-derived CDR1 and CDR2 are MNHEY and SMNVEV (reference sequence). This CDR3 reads CASSGLAGGRDTQYF. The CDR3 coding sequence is TGTGCCAGCAGTGGACTAGCGGGGGGGCGGGATACGCAGTATTTT.

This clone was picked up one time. This chain's CDR3 is CASSYIGARGEQYF. The CDR3 region has the DNA TGTGCCAGCAGTTACATAGGGGCTAGGGGCGAGCAGTACTTC. The J gene is TRBJ2-7, the V gene TRBV6-5, with a weak D call TRBD1 (5 bases). The CDR3 runs to 14 residues. CDR1 MNHEY and CDR2 SVGAGI come from the germline V gene. Trimming pared 2 bases from V and 6 bases from J, leaving 14 bases between.